These 21 T cell receptor beta chains originate from one sample sequenced in a study of blood T cell repertoires in COVID-19. Sequenced by immunoSEQ multiplex PCR; TCRdb stores in-frame clones only, minus some. The table records 150,000 to 200,000 clones, around 82% of them present only once. The sample comprised peripheral blood. The receptor source for this set is a man between 60 and 75 years old with active or convalescent COVID-19.

This clone was detected once. The chain joins TRBV7-2 to TRBJ1-6, with D unresolved. The V and J ends lost 1 base and 9 bases respectively, with 10 bases between them. The germline gives CDR1 SGHTA, CDR2 FQGNSA. The CDR3 is made up of 14 amino acids. In nucleotides, the CDR3 is TGTGCCAGCAGCTTAGGACGACTCCTTTCACCCCTCCACTTT. This sequence encodes CASSLGRLLSPLHF. Full variable domain (missing parts from reference TRBV7-2 and TRBJ1-6): GAGVSQSPSNKVTEKGKDVELRCDPISGHTALYWYRQSLGQGLEFLIYFQGNSAPDKSGLPSDRFSAERTGGSVSTLTIQRTQQEDSAVYLCASSLGRLLSPLHFGNGTRLTVT.

This rearrangement joins TRBV7-2 to TRBJ2-5, with D possibly TRBD2 on 5 matching bases. CDR3 length: 14 amino acids. With 1 base removed from V and 1 base from J, the gap between germline ends came to 7 bases. Germline CDR1 SGHTA, CDR2 FQGNSA. The CDR3 DNA follows: TGTGCCAGCAGCTTAGGAAGCGGCCAAGAGACCCAGTACTTC. It yields the protein CASSLGSGQETQYF.

A remark on this clone: One end of the junction is discordant with germline, which a read error may explain. The rearrangement uses TRBV6-5 and TRBJ1-1; possibly TRBD1 for D (6 bases). CDR3 length: 12 amino acids. Germline CDR1 reads MNHEY; CDR2 reads SVGAGI. The CDR3 nucleotides are TGTGCCAGCAGCTCAAACAGGGACGACTGGGGCTTT. Its protein product is CASSSNRDDWGF.

J is TRBJ1-2 and V is TRBV7-2; D is undetermined. Trimming removed 0 bases from V and 6 bases from J, with 11 bases in between. The CDR3 consists of 14 residues. Germline V lookup: CDR1 SGHTA, CDR2 FQGNSA. CDR3 protein: CASSLARHIDGYTF. Written as DNA, the CDR3 is TGTGCCAGCAGCTTAGCCAGACATATCGATGGCTACACCTTC.

The chain uses TRBV28 and TRBJ1-3, with no clear D. This CDR3 comprises 13 residues. The germline V and J ends were trimmed by 5 bases and 8 bases, with 13 bases remaining between them. Germline CDR1 reads MDHEN; CDR2 reads SYDVKM. CDR3 DNA sequence: TGTGCCAGCAGTCCCGCCCCCCCAGACACCATATATTTT. Its translation is CASSPAPPDTIYF.

The chain links TRBV12-2 to TRBJ2-2; the table names TRBD1, a call not compared with the DNA. TRBV12-2 is a pseudogene segment. CDR3 length equals 17 residues. CDR3 nucleotide sequence: TGTGCAAGTCGCTTAGAGGACAGGGGCGATACCACCGGGGAGCTGTTTTTT. This translates into CASRLEDRGDTTGELFF.

On this clone: One end of the junction fails to match germline, which may point to a read error. The rearrangement joins TRBV12-3 or TRBV12-4 to TRBJ2-1, with 9 bases matching TRBD1. CDR3 size: 12 residues. The CDR3 sequence: CASSRVGTGHIF. As DNA, the CDR3 is TGTGCCAGCAGCCGAGTTGGGACAGGGCACATCTTC.

Worth noting for this clone: Mismatch with germline at one junction end may stem from a read error. CDR3 amino acids: CASSDLVGRGWQEAQYF. The CDR3 bases are TGCGCCAGCAGTGATTTAGTGGGCAGGGGGTGGCAAGAGGCCCAGTACTTC. The chain recombines TRBV10-2 with TRBJ2-5, with 7 bases fitting TRBD1. This CDR3 contains 17 residues. From germline, CDR1 is WSHSY and CDR2 SAAADI.

CDR3: CASSSDYPGTGELFF. The CDR3 nucleotides read TGTGCCAGCAGTTCGGATTACCCGGGAACCGGGGAGCTGTTTTTT. The rearrangement links TRBV28 to TRBJ2-2; perhaps TRBD2 as D (5 bases). This CDR3 is 15 amino acids long. V dropped 4 bases and J dropped 5 bases, with 14 bases sitting between them. CDR1 MDHEN and CDR2 SYDVKM come from the germline V gene.

The chain couples TRBV29-1 to TRBJ2-7; 7 bases agree with TRBD1. J lost 4 bases, V lost 6 bases, and 6 bases had no gene match. The germline gives CDR1 SQVTM, CDR2 ANQGSEA. The length of the CDR3 is 12 residues. CDR3 sequence: CSVTGVRYEQYF. CDR3 in DNA: TGCAGCGTCACAGGGGTTCGGTACGAGCAGTACTTC.

The chain joins TRBV3-1 (or the pseudogene TRBV3-2) to TRBJ2-7; D may be TRBD1 (6 bases). Trimming removed 4 bases at V and 3 bases at J, with 7 bases between. Looked up from germline, CDR1 is LGHDT and CDR2 is YNNKEL (reference sequence). The CDR3 spans 12 residues. CDR3 loop: CASSPTGYEQYF. CDR3 DNA: TGTGCCAGCAGCCCGACAGGCTACGAGCAGTACTTC.

This clone turned up a few times. The CDR3: CASSYRTAHYGYTF. The CDR3 region has the DNA TGTGCCAGCAGTTACCGGACAGCACACTATGGCTACACCTTC. This chain uses TRBV28 with TRBJ1-2, with a weak D call TRBD1 (6 bases). The V end lost 4 bases, the J end lost 3 bases, and 12 bases lay between the germline ends. The CDR3 spans 14 residues. Germline CDR1 and CDR2: MDHEN and SYDVKM.

The chain links TRBV19 to TRBJ2-7; TRBD1 agrees at 8 bases. The CDR3 has 13 amino acids. Germline CDR1 and CDR2: LNHDA and SQIVND (reference sequence). Losses at the gene ends were 6 bases for V and 1 base for J; bases not matched to a gene: 2. In DNA form, the CDR3 reads TGTGCCAGTAGGTGGACAGGGTCCTACGAGCAGTACTTC. Amino acids: CASRWTGSYEQYF.

V and J are TRBV18 and TRBJ1-6; 7 bases are shared with TRBD1. The CDR3 consists of 17 residues. With V trimmed by 0 bases and J by 9 bases, 11 bases remained unmatched. Germline CDR1 is KGHSH and CDR2 is LQKENI. CDR3 DNA sequence: TGTGCCAGCTCACCACCGGGGACAGTGAAGTCTGGTTCACCCCTCCACTTT. Translated: CASSPPGTVKSGSPLHF.

In the case of this clone: Distinct nucleotide sequences in the sample also encode this CDR3. J is TRBJ1-1 and V is TRBV5-1, with D perhaps TRBD1 (5 bases). Germline V CDR1 and CDR2: SGHRS, YFSETQ. Trimming removed 0 bases from V and 1 base from J, with 10 bases in between. There are 15 residues in the CDR3. The CDR3 loop is CASSLGGTGNTEAFF. In DNA, the CDR3 is TGCGCCAGCAGCTTGGGAGGAACAGGGAACACTGAAGCTTTCTTT. Looking up the rest from reference TRBV5-1 and TRBJ1-1 gives the full variable domain: KAGVTQTPRYLIKTRGQQVTLSCSPISGHRSVSWYQQTPGQGLQFLFEYFSETQRNKGNFPGRFSGRQFSNSRSEMNVSTLELGDSALYLCASSLGGTGNTEAFFGQGTRLTVV.

This clone was recorded only once. J is TRBJ1-4 and V is TRBV5-1; weak D call: TRBD1 (5 bases). Germline CDR1 is SGHRS and CDR2 is YFSETQ. This CDR3 spans 14 amino acids. The V and J ends lost 5 bases and 8 bases respectively, with 16 bases between them. The CDR3 DNA follows: TGCGCCAGCAGTCCAACCTCGACAGACGAAAAACTGTTTTTT. It codes for CASSPTSTDEKLFF.

This clone was observed a single time. The J gene is TRBJ1-2, the V gene TRBV2; 8 nucleotides match TRBD1. The CDR3 is 13 amino acids. With V trimmed by 6 bases and J by 6 bases, 6 bases remained unmatched. CDR1 SNHLY and CDR2 FYNNEI come from the germline V gene. The CDR3 protein is CASSEDRDHGYTF. The DNA of the CDR3 is TGTGCCAGCAGCGAGGACAGGGACCATGGCTACACCTTC.

The V and J genes are TRBV2 and TRBJ2-7; possible D gene TRBD1, 5 bases. The CDR3 is 11 residues long. Germline V gene data show CDR1 as SNHLY and CDR2 as FYNNEI. V was trimmed by 6 bases and J by 7 bases, leaving 10 bases between them. The CDR3: CASRAGWEQYF. DNA for the CDR3: TGTGCCAGCAGGGCAGGGTGGGAGCAGTACTTC.

This chain's CDR3 is CATSRVYGDTQYF. CDR3 DNA sequence: TGTGCCACCAGTCGGGTATATGGAGATACGCAGTATTTT. The rearrangement joins TRBV24-1 to TRBJ2-3; D remains unclear. Germline CDR1 reads KGHDR; CDR2 reads SFDVKD. The CDR3 has 13 residues. With 6 bases removed from V and 5 bases from J, the gap between germline ends came to 11 bases.

The V gene is TRBV7-2, the J gene TRBJ2-1; TRBD2 agrees at 13 bases. The germline V gene encodes CDR1 SGHTA and CDR2 FQGNSA. This CDR3 has 16 amino acids. Losses at the gene ends were 4 bases for V and 6 bases for J; bases not matched to a gene: 6. CDR3 loop: CASSSTGLAGANEQFF. The CDR3 region has the DNA TGTGCCAGCAGCTCAACCGGACTAGCGGGAGCCAATGAGCAGTTCTTC.

This chain links TRBV29-1 with TRBJ1-1; a weak D match, TRBD1 (5 bases). From germline, CDR1 is SQVTM and CDR2 ANQGSEA. The CDR3 runs 15 residues. Trimming shortened V by 6 bases and J by 4 bases, and 21 bases separated the two germline ends. CDR3 amino acids: CSVWRTDPGGTEAFF. For the CDR3, the DNA is TGCAGCGTGTGGCGCACGGACCCGGGGGGCACTGAAGCTTTCTTT.